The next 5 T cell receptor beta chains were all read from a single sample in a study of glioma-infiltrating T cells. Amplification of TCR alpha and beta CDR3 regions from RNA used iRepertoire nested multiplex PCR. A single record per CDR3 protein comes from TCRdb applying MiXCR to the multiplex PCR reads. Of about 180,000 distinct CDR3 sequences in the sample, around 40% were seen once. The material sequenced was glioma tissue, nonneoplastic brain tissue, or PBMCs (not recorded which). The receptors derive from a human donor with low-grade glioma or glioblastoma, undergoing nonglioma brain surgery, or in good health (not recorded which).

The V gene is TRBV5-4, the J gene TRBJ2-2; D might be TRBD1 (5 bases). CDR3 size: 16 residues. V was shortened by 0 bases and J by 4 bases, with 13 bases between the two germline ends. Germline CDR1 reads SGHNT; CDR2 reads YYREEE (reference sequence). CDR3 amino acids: CASSLDGAPSTGELFF. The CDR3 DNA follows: TGTGCCAGCAGCTTGGATGGGGCCCCGAGCACCGGGGAGCTGTTTTTT.

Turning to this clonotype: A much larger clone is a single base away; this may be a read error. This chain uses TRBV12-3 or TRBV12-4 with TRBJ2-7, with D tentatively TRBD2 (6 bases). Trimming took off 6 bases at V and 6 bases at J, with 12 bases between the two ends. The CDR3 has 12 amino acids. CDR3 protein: CASRVAEGEQYF. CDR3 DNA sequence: TGTGCCAGCAGAGTAGCGGAAGGCGAGCAGTACTTC.

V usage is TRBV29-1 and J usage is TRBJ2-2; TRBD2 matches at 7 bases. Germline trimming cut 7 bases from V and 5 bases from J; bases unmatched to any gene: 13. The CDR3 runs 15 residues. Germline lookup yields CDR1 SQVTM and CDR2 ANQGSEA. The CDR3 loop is CSASTSEGGTGELFF. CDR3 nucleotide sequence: TGCAGCGCCTCTACTAGCGAGGGAGGAACCGGGGAGCTGTTTTTT.

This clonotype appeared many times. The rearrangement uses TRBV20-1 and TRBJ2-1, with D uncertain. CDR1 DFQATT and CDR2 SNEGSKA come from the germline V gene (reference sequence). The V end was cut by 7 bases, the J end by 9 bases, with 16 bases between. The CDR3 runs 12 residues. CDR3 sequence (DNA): TGCAGTGTTACGAGTCCGGCCTCTGAGCAGTTCTTC. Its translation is CSVTSPASEQFF.

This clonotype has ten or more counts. In nucleotides, the CDR3 is TGTGCCAGCAGCCCAGGGGAAACAGATACGCAGTATTTT. This sequence encodes CASSPGETDTQYF. The V and J genes are TRBV6-1 and TRBJ2-3; D may be TRBD1 (6 bases). Trimming cost V 6 bases and J 3 bases, with 10 bases left between them. Germline V gene lookup returns CDR1 MNHNS and CDR2 SASEGT. The CDR3 sequence is 13 residues long.